This TCR beta chain originates from a study of blood T cell repertoires in COVID-19. Study as a whole: Samples taken during acute and convalescent COVID-19 were collected in the United States, Italy and Spain. Nucleic acid was either cDNA or gDNA, and it came from T cells, B-cell-depleted T cells, or PBMCs.

Original handling: Reference gene primer amplification in the assay estimated nucleated cell counts. Assay used: immunoSEQ multiplex PCR; TCRdb lists only in-frame clones, some missing. V and J calls and clone size are given by that table; D and trimming were obtained from the DNA. The sample lists 150,000 to 200,000 clones; around nine tenths were seen once. Trimming pared 0 bases from V and 7 bases from J, leaving 10 bases between. The CDR3 consists of 14 residues. Per the germline V gene, CDR1 is LGHNA and CDR2 is YSLEER. Sequenced input: peripheral blood. This clonotype originated in a man in his 70s with acute or convalescent COVID-19. V and J are TRBV4-3 and TRBJ1-5; tentatively, D is TRBD1 (6 bases). The CDR3: CASSQDGQGQPQHF. The CDR3, as DNA: TGCGCCAGCAGCCAAGATGGCCAGGGGCAGCCCCAGCATTTT.